This entry describes one T cell receptor (beta chain). In its sample, this clone was seen many times. Its antigen has not been determined. Read sequence stops 3 residues before the CDR3 end, and the germline J gene provides the missing end. The CDR3 holds 13 amino acids from the cysteine to the phenylalanine. The CDR3 was read in part: 30 bases, with the frame set at base 1. The germline V gene supplies CDR1 SGHTA and CDR2 FQGTGA. Most CVID patients and most healthy controls were of Caucasian heritage. From each donor, roughly 4.5 to 8.5 ml of heparinized peripheral whole blood was collected. Genomic DNA from adults with common variable immune deficiency (CVID) and from healthy adult controls was the source for sequencing TCRbeta CDR3 repertoires. The control group was made up of some 22 healthy adult volunteers (about 10 male and 12 female) whose ages ranged from roughly 20 to 75 years, with a mean age of approximately 34. Diluted blood was subjected to density centrifugation over Hypaque 1077 or Ficoll-Paque for isolation of peripheral blood mononuclear cells. Genomic DNA was extracted from unsorted mononuclear cells by Qiagen column purification or by a centrifugation-based method.

The sample originates from a study of T cell clonality in common variable immunodeficiency (dated by TCRdb to about 2015). What the study reported, not specific to this receptor: The authors noted that sequencing repertoires of T cell subpopulations would be needed to clarify what caused the increased clonality in CVID. TCRbeta clonality was higher in CVID subjects than in healthy controls (t-test p = 0.018), and the increase was most characteristic of about a third of subjects. Even though DNA input was the same, control samples had an average of approximately 82,000 unique sequences each, compared with about 32,000 in CVID samples. CVID subjects shared fewer TCRbeta clones with each other than healthy controls did (p < 0.0001). Correlations of repertoire features with clinical complications were constrained by heterogeneity among patients within the CVID cohort. Reportedly, TCRbeta sequences from CVID had fewer deletions and N-nucleotide insertions, and highly modified clones with 13 or more V deletions were absent from CVID.

CVID samples and control samples contributed equivalent amounts of genomic DNA as sequencing input. For every sample, a 60 bp segment covering the rearranged TCRbeta CDR3 region was amplified and then sequenced. The immunoSEQ assay, a bias-corrected multiplex PCR combined with high-throughput sequencing, was used for TCRbeta amplification. The authors' analysis ran thus. Every unique nucleotide sequence counted as a clone and was annotated with V, D and J genes, copy number and frequency. Sequences were labeled productive if in frame, and non-productive if out of frame or containing stop codons. As previously described, clonality was calculated on the basis of Shannon's entropy. The predicted amino acid sequences of productive clones were used to derive the mean CDR3 Kyte-Doolittle hydropathy. Scaled V gene usage was hierarchically clustered using Manhattan distance and complete linkage with the R hclust function. To assess clone sharing by CDR3 amino acid sequence, 12 repertoires per group were resampled over 100 rounds. Repertoires were searched for approximately 70 published EBV-specific and some 240 published CMV-specific TCRbeta sequences. Two CVID samples that yielded fewer than 10,000 sequences were excluded from the analysis, so 42 CVID repertoires were retained. TCRdb provides this immuneACCESS table in a form limited to in-frame rearrangements. Some clones are lacking; in checked studies, under half of them reflect an unresolved V gene, and why the rest are absent is not known. V, J and clone size are those of that table, while D and trimming were read from the DNA. This sample has 35,000 or so clones in the table, none counted a single time. The top ten clonotypes cover 0.95% of the sample.

Sequenced material: peripheral blood mononuclear cells. The sequence links TRBV7-3 to TRBJ1-1; TRBD1 lines up with 7 middle nucleotides. This clonotype was sampled from a person aged 18 to 70 in good health. CDR3 DNA (partial): TGTGCCAGCAGCTTAATGGGACAGTCAGAA. It specifies CASSLMGQSE. The entire CDR3 reads CASSLMGQSEAFF.